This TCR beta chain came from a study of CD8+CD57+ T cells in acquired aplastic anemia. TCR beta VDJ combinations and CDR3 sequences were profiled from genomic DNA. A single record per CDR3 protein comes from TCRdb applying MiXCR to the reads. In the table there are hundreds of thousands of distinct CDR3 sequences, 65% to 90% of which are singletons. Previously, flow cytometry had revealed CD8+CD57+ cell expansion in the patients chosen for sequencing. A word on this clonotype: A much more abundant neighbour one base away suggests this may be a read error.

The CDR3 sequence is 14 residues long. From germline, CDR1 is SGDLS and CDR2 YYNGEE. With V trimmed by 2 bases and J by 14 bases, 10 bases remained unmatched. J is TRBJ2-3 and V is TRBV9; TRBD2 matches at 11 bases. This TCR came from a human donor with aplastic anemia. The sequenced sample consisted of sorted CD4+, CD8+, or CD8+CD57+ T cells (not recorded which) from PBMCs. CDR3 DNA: TGTGCCAGCAGCGTCGGGACTAGCGGAATAGATACGTATTTT. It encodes CASSVGTSGIDTYF.